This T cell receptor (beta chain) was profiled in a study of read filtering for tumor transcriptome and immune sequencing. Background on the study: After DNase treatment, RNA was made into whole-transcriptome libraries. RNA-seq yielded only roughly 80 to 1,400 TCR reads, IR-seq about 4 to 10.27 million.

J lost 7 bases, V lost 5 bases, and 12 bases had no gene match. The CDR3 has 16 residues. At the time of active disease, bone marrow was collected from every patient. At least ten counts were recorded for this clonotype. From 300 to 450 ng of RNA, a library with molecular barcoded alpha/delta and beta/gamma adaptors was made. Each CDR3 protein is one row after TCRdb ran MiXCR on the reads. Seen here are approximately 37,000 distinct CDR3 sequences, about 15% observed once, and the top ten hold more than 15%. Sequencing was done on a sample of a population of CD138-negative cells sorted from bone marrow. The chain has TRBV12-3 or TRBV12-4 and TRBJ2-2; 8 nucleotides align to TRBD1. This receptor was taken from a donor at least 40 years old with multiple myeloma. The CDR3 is CASSARDRLLSGELFF. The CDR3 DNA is TGTGCCAGCAGTGCAAGGGACAGGCTTTTAAGCGGGGAGCTGTTTTTT.